The sequence of this T cell receptor (beta chain) was determined in a study of blood T cell repertoires in COVID-19. Study as a whole: There were acute and convalescent COVID-19 samples, and they came from the United States, Italy and Spain.

Here immunoSEQ multiplex PCR was the method, and the copy in TCRdb shows in-frame clones only, minus some. Among about 120,000 clones listed, more than 60% were seen once. J was trimmed by 2 bases and V by 6 bases; bases with no gene match: 5. This CDR3 is 16 amino acids long. Germline CDR1 is SGHVS and CDR2 is FNYEAQ. There are many counts of this clone. V gene TRBV7-6 combines with J gene TRBJ2-2, with 11 bases lining up with TRBD2. This TCR was recovered from an older woman with acute or convalescent COVID-19. The specimen sequenced was peripheral blood. The CDR3 DNA sequence: TGTGCCAGCAGAGCGGGACTAGCGGCAAACACCGGGGAGCTGTTTTTT. Its protein is CASRAGLAANTGELFF.